These T cell receptor beta chains were read from a single sample in a study of blood T cell repertoires in COVID-19. Sequencing used immunoSEQ multiplex PCR; TCRdb keeps in-frame clones, though not all of them. The repertoire holds 90,000 or so clones, with around 79% as singletons. Source material: peripheral blood. These receptors were collected from a human donor in a cohort sampled during active COVID-19. Each CDR3 is given with its conserved first and last residue. D genes are given only for firm matches. Not every row has a clone size; where given, it reads once, few, many or a size class.

clone_size	d_call	j_call	v_call	cdr3_aa	cdr3_nt
.	.	TRBJ2-1	TRBV7-9	CASSLAGLTYNEQFF	TGTGCCAGCAGCTTAGCGGGCCTAACCTACAATGAGCAGTTCTTC
few	TRBD1	TRBJ1-3	TRBV7-2	CASSLTGRGGNTIYF	TGTGCCAGCAGCTTGACAGGGCGAGGTGGAAACACCATATATTTT
once	TRBD1	TRBJ1-2	TRBV18	CASSPGTGLFYGYTF	TGTGCCAGCTCCCCCGGGACAGGCCTTTTCTATGGCTACACCTTC
.	.	TRBJ1-2	TRBV25-1	CASSEGGSGYTF	TGTGCCAGCAGTGAGGGAGGAAGCGGCTACACCTTC
.	TRBD2	TRBJ2-1	TRBV4-1	CASSQRGVRAYNEQFF	TGCGCCAGCAGCCAGCGGGGGGTCCGGGCCTACAATGAGCAGTTCTTC
once	.	TRBJ2-3	TRBV4-2	CASSPPQGKDTQYF	TGTGCCAGCAGCCCCCCGCAGGGAAAAGATACGCAGTATTTT
once	.	TRBJ1-1	TRBV10-3	CAIAGNINTEAFF	TGTGCCATCGCGGGAAATATCAACACTGAAGCTTTCTTT
.	TRBD2	TRBJ2-1	TRBV18	CASSPGTSATLYDEQFF	TGTGCCAGCTCCCCCGGGACTAGCGCGACACTCTATGATGAGCAGTTCTTC
.	TRBD1	TRBJ1-2	TRBV4-2	CASSQVQGGGYTF	TGTGCCAGCAGCCAAGTCCAGGGGGGTGGCTACACCTTC
.	.	TRBJ2-3	TRBV6-4	CASSDGAVETDTQYF	TGTGCCAGCAGTGATGGAGCTGTGGAAACAGATACGCAGTATTTT
once	TRBD1	TRBJ1-2	TRBV28	CASSLPWTGGSRGYTF	TGTGCCAGCAGTTTACCCTGGACAGGGGGCAGTAGGGGCTACACCTTC
.	.	TRBJ2-5	TRBV6-1	CASSVRYQETQYF	TGTGCCAGCAGTGTTCGGTACCAAGAGACCCAGTACTTC
.	.	TRBJ2-5	TRBV20-1	CSASRQDQETQYF	TGCAGTGCTAGTAGGCAGGACCAAGAGACCCAGTACTTC
.	TRBD2	TRBJ2-3	TRBV10-3	CAISDAGGVDTQYF	TGTGCCATCAGTGATGCGGGAGGGGTGGATACGCAGTATTTT
.	TRBD1	TRBJ2-7	TRBV7-8	CASSRRGDRDSYEQYF	TGTGCCAGCAGCCGCAGGGGGGACAGGGACTCCTACGAGCAGTACTTC
.	TRBD2	TRBJ2-5	TRBV18	CASSRPTSGLGYQETQYF	TGTGCCAGCTCACGACCGACTAGCGGACTGGGGTACCAAGAGACCCAGTACTTC
.	.	TRBJ1-5	TRBV27	CASSVGDRGGDQPQHF	TGTGCCAGCAGTGTAGGGGATCGCGGGGGAGACCAGCCCCAGCATTTT
.	.	TRBJ1-2	TRBV5-4	CASSLHGQNYGYTF	TGTGCCAGCAGCTTGCACGGACAGAACTATGGCTACACCTTC
.	TRBD2	TRBJ2-7	TRBV7-9	CASSLGTSGNYEQYF	TGTGCCAGCAGCTTAGGCACTAGCGGTAACTACGAGCAGTACTTC